This T cell receptor beta chain was documented in a study of tumor and adjacent non-tumor tissue in lung cancer. Study overall: Patients comprised 12 adenocarcinoma, 2 squamous cell carcinoma and 1 small cell lung cancer. Each sample yielded millions of productive TCRbeta reads on average.

CDR3 length: 16 residues. Germline V gene sequence: CDR1 MNHEY, CDR2 SVGEGT. Overall study findings and caveats: TCR diversity was significantly greater in tumor than normal lung tissue.

Regarding this clonotype: As yet, its antigen is unknown.

Three rounds of nested PCR, following a modified ARM-PCR protocol, produced the TCRbeta library. In TCRdb, the multiplex PCR reads were re-called with MiXCR into one record per CDR3 protein. Of 65,000 to 95,000 distinct CDR3 sequences detected, over 75% appear once; the ten largest clones hold 13%. The template was RNA from unsorted bulk tissue. Donors were chemotherapy-naive, newly diagnosed lung cancer surgical patients in China, August–late 2014. Material: lung tumor tissue. The clonotype originates from a woman aged 50 to 60 with non-small cell lung cancer. This chain connects TRBV6-2 or TRBV6-3 to TRBJ1-1; D is undetermined. This CDR3 reads CHSSYAPTPRGTEAFF. As DNA, the CDR3 is TGTCACAGCAGTTACGCCCCGACTCCGAGAGGGACTGAAGCTTTCTTT.